This T cell receptor beta chain was retrieved from a study of cytomegalovirus exposure and HLA in healthy donors. Unrecorded immune exposures were likely, despite nominal health at sampling. CDR3 size: 16 residues. The germline V gene has CDR1 LNHDA and CDR2 SQIVND (reference sequence). V gave up 3 bases and J gave up 2 bases, with 14 bases separating them. Study-wide results and caveats: According to a later analysis, donors in an Asian-associated ancestry cluster reportedly had fewer N-insertions than the 666-donor mean. In a later analysis, a missense DCLRE1C variant was linked to TCR beta V- and J-gene trimming.

Worth noting for this clone: Antigen specificity is unknown.

This PCR relied on a set of 60 Vbeta primers and 13 Jbeta primers. The protocol was immunoSEQ multiplex PCR, while the TCRdb copy is restricted to in-frame clones and leaves out a portion. The sample includes under 250,000 clones, almost 80% seen only once; the top ten take 3.5% to 4%. The source material was PBMCs. V gene TRBV19 combines with J gene TRBJ2-1; TRBD2 might be the D (5 bases). This TCR derives from a male donor in good health and CMV-seronegative. CDR3 protein: CASSIAGELPYNEQFF. DNA of the CDR3: TGTGCCAGTAGTATCGCGGGCGAGCTACCCTACAATGAGCAGTTCTTC. Filled out from reference TRBV19 and TRBJ2-1, the complete variable domain reads DGGITQSPKYLFRKEGQNVTLSCEQNLNHDAMYWYRQDPGQGLRLIYYSQIVNDFQKGDIAEGYSVSREKKESFPLTVTSAQKNPTAFYLCASSIAGELPYNEQFFGPGTRLTVL.